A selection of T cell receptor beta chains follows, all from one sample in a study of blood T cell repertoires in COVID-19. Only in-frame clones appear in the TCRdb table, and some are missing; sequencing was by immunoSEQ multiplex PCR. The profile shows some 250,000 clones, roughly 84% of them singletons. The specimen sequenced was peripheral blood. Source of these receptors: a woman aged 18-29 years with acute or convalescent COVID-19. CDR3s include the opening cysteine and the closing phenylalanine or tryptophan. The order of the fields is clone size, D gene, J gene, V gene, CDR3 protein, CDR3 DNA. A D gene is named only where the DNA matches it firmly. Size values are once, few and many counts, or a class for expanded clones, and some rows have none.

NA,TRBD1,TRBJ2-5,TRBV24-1,CATRDRNQETQYF,TGTGCCACCCGGGACAGGAACCAAGAGACCCAGTACTTC
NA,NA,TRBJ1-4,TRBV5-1,CASTSQGVAAGEKLFF,TGCGCCAGCACCTCCCAAGGTGTGGCCGCGGGTGAAAAACTGTTTTTT
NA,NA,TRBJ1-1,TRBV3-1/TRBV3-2,CASSQDPGDGLFNTEAFF,TGTGCCAGCAGCCAAGACCCAGGGGACGGGCTATTTAACACTGAAGCTTTCTTT
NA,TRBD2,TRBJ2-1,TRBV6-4,CASSDSAGGLNEQFF,TGTGCCAGCAGTGACTCGGCGGGAGGGCTGAATGAGCAGTTCTTC
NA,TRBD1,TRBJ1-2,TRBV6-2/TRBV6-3,CASSPGTVDGYTF,TGTGCCAGCAGCCCCGGGACAGTAGATGGCTACACCTTC
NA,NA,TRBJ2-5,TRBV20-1,CSASEQRRGQETQYF,TGCAGTGCTAGTGAGCAAAGACGGGGCCAAGAGACCCAGTACTTC
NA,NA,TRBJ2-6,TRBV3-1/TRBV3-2,CASSPSGSGANVLTF,TGTGCCAGCAGCCCTAGTGGCTCTGGGGCCAACGTCCTGACTTTC
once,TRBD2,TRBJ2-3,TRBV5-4,CASSVYGTSADTQYF,TGTGCCAGCAGCGTTTACGGGACTAGCGCAGATACGCAGTATTTT
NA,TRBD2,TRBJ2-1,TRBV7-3,CASSLGSGSSNEQFF,TGTGCCAGCAGCTTAGGTAGCGGGAGTTCCAATGAGCAGTTCTTC
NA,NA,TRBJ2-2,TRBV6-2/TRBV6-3,CASSALLEIAGELFF,TGTGCCAGCAGTGCTCTACTAGAGATCGCCGGGGAGCTGTTTTTT
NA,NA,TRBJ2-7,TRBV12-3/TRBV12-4,CASSPTGGDEQYF,TGTGCCAGCAGCCCCACGGGTGGCGACGAGCAGTACTTC
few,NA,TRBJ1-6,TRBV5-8,CASSTGEVYNSPLHF,TGTGCCAGCAGTACTGGCGAGGTCTATAATTCACCCCTCCACTTT
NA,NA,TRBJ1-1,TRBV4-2,CASSQEKGMNTEAFF,TGTGCCAGCAGCCAAGAGAAGGGGATGAACACTGAAGCTTTCTTT
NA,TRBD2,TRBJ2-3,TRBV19,CASSPSGSGDTQYF,TGTGCCAGTAGTCCTAGCGGGAGTGGAGATACGCAGTATTTT
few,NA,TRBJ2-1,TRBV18,CASSPLYGQGTHNEQFF,TGTGCCAGCTCACCACTTTACGGGCAGGGGACACACAATGAGCAGTTCTTC
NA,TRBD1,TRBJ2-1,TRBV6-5,CASSYPKGQGFNEQFF,TGTGCCAGCAGTTACCCCAAGGGACAGGGATTCAATGAGCAGTTCTTC
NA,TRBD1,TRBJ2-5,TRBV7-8,CASSLTGQLLQETQYF,TGTGCCAGCAGCTTAACGGGACAGCTACTCCAAGAGACCCAGTACTTC
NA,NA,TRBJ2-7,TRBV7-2,CASSFRGKFYEQYF,TGTGCCAGCAGCTTCCGGGGGAAGTTCTACGAGCAGTACTTC
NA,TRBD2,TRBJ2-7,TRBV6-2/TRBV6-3,CASSYLVQRGTYEQYF,TGTGCCAGCAGTTACCTCGTCCAGCGGGGGACCTACGAGCAGTACTTC
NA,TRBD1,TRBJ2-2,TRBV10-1,CASSEGQAGTGELFF,TGCGCCAGCAGTGAGGGACAGGCAGGCACCGGGGAGCTGTTTTTT
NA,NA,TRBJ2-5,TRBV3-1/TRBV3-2,CASSQLLTARETQYF,TGTGCCAGCAGCCAACTTTTGACAGCCCGGGAGACCCAGTACTTC
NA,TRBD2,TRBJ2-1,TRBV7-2,CASSLRSGIGNEQFF,TGTGCCAGCAGCTTACGGAGCGGGATTGGGAATGAGCAGTTCTTC
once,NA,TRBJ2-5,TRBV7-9,CASSLKLSSQETQYF,TGTGCCAGCAGCTTAAAATTGTCCTCCCAAGAGACCCAGTACTTC
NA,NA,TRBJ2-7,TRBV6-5,CASSLLASGSYEQYF,TGTGCCAGCAGTTTATTAGCGTCCGGCTCCTACGAGCAGTACTTC
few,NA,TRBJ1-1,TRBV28,CASSPGTIRGEAFF,TGTGCCAGCAGCCCCGGGACAATCAGAGGGGAAGCTTTCTTT
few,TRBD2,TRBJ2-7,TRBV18,CASSPRSRGGRHEQYF,TGTGCCAGCTCACCTCGTTCGAGGGGCGGGAGACACGAGCAGTACTTC
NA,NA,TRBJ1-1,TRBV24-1,CATSDPRQDNTEAFF,TGTGCCACCAGTGATCCACGACAGGACAACACTGAAGCTTTCTTT
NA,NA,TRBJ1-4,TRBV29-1,CSVGGGEREKLFF,TGCAGCGTTGGAGGAGGGGAGCGGGAAAAACTGTTTTTT
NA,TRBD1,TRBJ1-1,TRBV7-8,CASSFLWTGATFF,TGTGCCAGCAGCTTCTTATGGACAGGGGCGACTTTCTTT
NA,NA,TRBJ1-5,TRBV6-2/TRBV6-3,CASSYGGGAFNQPQHF,TGTGCCAGCAGTTACGGGGGAGGGGCCTTCAATCAGCCCCAGCATTTT
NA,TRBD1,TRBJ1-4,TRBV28,CASSFRFTGDGNEKLFF,TGTGCCAGCAGTTTCCGTTTCACAGGGGATGGTAATGAAAAACTGTTTTTT
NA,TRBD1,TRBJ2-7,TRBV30,CAWSPGWGQLNEQYF,TGTGCCTGGAGTCCAGGTTGGGGACAGCTGAACGAGCAGTACTTC
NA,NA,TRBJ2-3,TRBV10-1,CASSDHGQYTDTQYF,TGCGCCAGCAGTGACCACGGACAGTACACAGATACGCAGTATTTT
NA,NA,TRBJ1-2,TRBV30,CAWSVPGSGYGYTF,TGTGCCTGGAGTGTACCCGGGAGTGGGTATGGCTACACCTTC
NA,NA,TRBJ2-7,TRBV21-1,CASGLADYYEQYF,TGTGCCAGCGGGCTAGCGGACTACTACGAGCAGTACTTC
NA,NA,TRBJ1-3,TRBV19,CASIRETSGNTIYF,TGTGCCAGTATCCGGGAAACTTCTGGAAACACCATATATTTT
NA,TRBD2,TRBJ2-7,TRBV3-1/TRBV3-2,CASSQGAGGFYEQYF,TGTGCCAGCAGCCAGGGGGCGGGAGGCTTCTACGAGCAGTACTTC
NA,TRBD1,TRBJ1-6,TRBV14,CASSQYRGTAKSPLHF,TGTGCCAGCAGCCAATATCGCGGGACAGCCAAGTCACCCCTCCACTTT
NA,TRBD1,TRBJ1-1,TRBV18,CASSPDQGATEAFF,TGTGCCAGCTCACCAGACCAGGGGGCCACTGAAGCTTTCTTT
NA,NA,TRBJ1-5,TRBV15,CATSTPGEGNQPQHF,TGTGCCACCAGCACCCCCGGGGAGGGGAATCAGCCCCAGCATTTT
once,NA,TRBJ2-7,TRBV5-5,CASSYRDYEQYF,TGTGCCAGCAGCTACAGGGACTACGAGCAGTACTTC
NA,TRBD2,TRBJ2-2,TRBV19,CAILSGTSGGSNTGELFF,TGTGCCATCCTCTCCGGGACTAGCGGGGGATCGAACACCGGGGAGCTGTTTTTT
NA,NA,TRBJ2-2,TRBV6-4,CASSRGNTGELFF,TGTGCCAGCAGCCGCGGGAACACCGGGGAGCTGTTTTTT
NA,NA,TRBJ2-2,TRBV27,CATMPLGDAGELFF,TGTGCCACAATGCCCCTAGGTGACGCCGGGGAGCTGTTTTTT
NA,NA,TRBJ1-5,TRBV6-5,CASSQDSAHGPQHF,TGTGCCAGCAGTCAGGACAGTGCCCATGGGCCCCAGCATTTT
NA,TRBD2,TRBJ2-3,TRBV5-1,CASGGAGYTDTQYF,TGCGCCAGCGGAGGAGCGGGGTACACAGATACGCAGTATTTT
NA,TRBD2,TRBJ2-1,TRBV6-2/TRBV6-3,CASSWGLVSYNEQFF,TGTGCCAGCAGCTGGGGACTAGTCTCCTACAATGAGCAGTTCTTC
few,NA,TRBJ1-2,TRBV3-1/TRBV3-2,CASSQDFEASGGYTF,TGTGCCAGCAGCCAAGACTTCGAGGCCTCGGGTGGCTACACCTTC
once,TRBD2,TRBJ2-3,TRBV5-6,CASSTGTSGSADTQYF,TGTGCCAGCAGCACAGGGACTAGCGGGAGCGCAGATACGCAGTATTTT
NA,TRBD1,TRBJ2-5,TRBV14,CASSQPGTGSARRETQYF,TGTGCCAGCAGCCAACCCGGGACAGGGTCGGCCCGCAGAGAGACCCAGTACTTC
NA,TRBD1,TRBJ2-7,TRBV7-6,CASSQGTGPGEQYF,TGTGCCAGCAGCCAAGGGACAGGGCCTGGGGAGCAGTACTTC
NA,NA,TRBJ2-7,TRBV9,CASSVDRAAYEQYF,TGTGCCAGCAGCGTAGACAGGGCGGCCTACGAGCAGTACTTC
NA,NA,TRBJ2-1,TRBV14,CASSPRDQASNEQFF,TGTGCCAGCAGCCCAAGAGACCAGGCCTCCAATGAGCAGTTCTTC
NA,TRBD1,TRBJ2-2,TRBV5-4,CASSLDVTGQVAGELFF,TGTGCCAGCAGCTTGGACGTAACGGGACAGGTGGCCGGGGAGCTGTTTTTT
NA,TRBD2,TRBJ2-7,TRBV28,CASDTRGGLAGPKAYEQYF,TGTGCCAGCGACACCCGGGGGGGACTAGCGGGACCAAAGGCCTACGAGCAGTACTTC